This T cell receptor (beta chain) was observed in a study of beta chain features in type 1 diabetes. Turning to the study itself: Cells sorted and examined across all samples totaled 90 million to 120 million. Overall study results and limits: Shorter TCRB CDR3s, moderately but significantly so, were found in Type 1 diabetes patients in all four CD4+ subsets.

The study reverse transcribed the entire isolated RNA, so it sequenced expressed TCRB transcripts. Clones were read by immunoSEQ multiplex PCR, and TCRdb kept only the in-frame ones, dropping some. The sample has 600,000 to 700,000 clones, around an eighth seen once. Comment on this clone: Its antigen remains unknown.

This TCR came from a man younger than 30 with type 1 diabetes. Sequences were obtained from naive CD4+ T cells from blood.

The CDR3 loop is CASSEAYGAGGKANEQFF. DNA for the CDR3: TGTGCCAGCAGTGAAGCGTATGGCGCGGGGGGCAAGGCCAATGAGCAGTTCTTC. This chain links TRBV6-1 with TRBJ2-1; TRBD2 aligns across 8 bases. The CDR3 is made up of 18 amino acids. The junction had 13 bases not matched to a gene; V was cut back by 0 bases and J by 6 bases. The germline V gene encodes CDR1 MNHNS and CDR2 SASEGT.